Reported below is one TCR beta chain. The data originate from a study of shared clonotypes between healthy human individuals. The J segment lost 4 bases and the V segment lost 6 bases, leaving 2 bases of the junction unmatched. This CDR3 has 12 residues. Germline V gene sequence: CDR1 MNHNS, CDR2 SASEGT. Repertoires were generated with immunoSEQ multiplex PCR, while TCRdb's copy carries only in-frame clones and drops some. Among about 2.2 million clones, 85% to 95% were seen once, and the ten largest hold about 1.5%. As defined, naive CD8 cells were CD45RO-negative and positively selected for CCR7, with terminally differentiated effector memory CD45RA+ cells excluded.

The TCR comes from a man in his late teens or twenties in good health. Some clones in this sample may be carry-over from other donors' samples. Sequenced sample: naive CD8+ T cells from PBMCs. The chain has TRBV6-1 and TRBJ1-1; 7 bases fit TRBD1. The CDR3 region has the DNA TGTGCCAGCAGATCAGGGGGCACTGAAGCTTTCTTT. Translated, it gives CASRSGGTEAFF.